A selection of T cell receptor beta chains follows, all from one sample in a study of human T cells and chemical hapten exposure. TCRdb re-analysed the RACE reads in MiXCR, keeping a single row per CDR3 protein. The data show approximately 350,000 distinct CDR3 sequences, around 7% seen once. Material: whole blood, obtained in connection with sensitization to the hapten diphenylcyclopropenone (DPC). The receptors originated from a woman aged 18-29 years with alopecia areata. Some clones in this sample may be carry-over from other donors' samples. Both conserved end residues are part of each CDR3. The D gene is left open where the match is weak. The size entry is marked missing in some rows and otherwise reads once, few, many or a size class.

clone size,V gene,D gene,J gene,CDR3 DNA,CDR3 protein
-,TRBV29-1,TRBD1,TRBJ2-5,TGCAGCACACCCGACAGGGGAGAGACCCAGTACTTC,CSTPDRGETQYF
-,TRBV10-3,-,TRBJ2-2,TGTGCCATCAGTGAAGAGACCGGGGAGCTGTTTTTT,CAISEETGELFF
-,TRBV28,-,TRBJ1-3,TGTGCCACCACAACAGCCGGCTCTGGAAACACCATATATTTT,CATTTAGSGNTIYF
few,TRBV11-2,TRBD1,TRBJ1-2,TGTGCCAGCAGGCAGACAGGGGGCCATGGCTACACCTTC,CASRQTGGHGYTF
few,TRBV6-1,-,TRBJ1-4,TGTGCCAGCCCTGATAACGGCATCCGGGACAAAGGAGCAACTAATGAAAAACTGTTTTTT,CASPDNGIRDKGATNEKLFF
-,TRBV18,-,TRBJ2-5,TGTGCCAGCTCACCGCGGACCCAAGAGACCCAGTACTTC,CASSPRTQETQYF
many,TRBV9,-,TRBJ2-3,TGTGCCAGCAGCGTTCGGGACTTCCTACCCCAGGCTACGCAGTATTTT,CASSVRDFLPQATQYF
many,TRBV20-1,TRBD2,TRBJ2-1,TGCAGTGCTCCAGACCCGGGGGGGCGGTCCTACAATGAGCAGTTCTTC,CSAPDPGGRSYNEQFF
few,TRBV12-3/TRBV12-4,TRBD1,TRBJ2-6,TGTGCCAGCAAGGGACAGGGGGCCTCTGGGGCCAACGTCCTGACTTTC,CASKGQGASGANVLTF
few,TRBV12-3/TRBV12-4,TRBD2,TRBJ2-5,TGTGCCAGCAGTTTAATGGAGGGACTACAAGAGACCCAGTACTTC,CASSLMEGLQETQYF
many,TRBV20-1,-,TRBJ2-5,TGCAGTGCTAGCCCGAAAGAGACCCAGTACTTC,CSASPKETQYF
few,TRBV6-2/TRBV6-3,TRBD2,TRBJ2-5,TGTGCCAGCAGTCGTCCCGGGACTAGCGGGGAGACCCAGTACTTC,CASSRPGTSGETQYF
many,TRBV10-3,-,TRBJ1-6,TGTGCCATCAGTGAGGTCGGATCACCCCTCCACTTT,CAISEVGSPLHF
many,TRBV14,TRBD2,TRBJ2-3,TGTGCCAGCAGCCAGGGGAGGGAGACAGACTTTTATACGCAGTATTTT,CASSQGRETDFYTQYF
few,TRBV27,-,TRBJ1-1,TGTGCCAGCAGACTGGCTCGGAGCACTGAAGCTTTCTTT,CASRLARSTEAFF
few,TRBV25-1,-,TRBJ1-6,TGTGCCAGCAGTGAATTTAGGACCGGCGGGGCATATAATTCACCCCTCCACTTT,CASSEFRTGGAYNSPLHF
-,TRBV20-1,-,TRBJ1-1,TGCAGTGCTGTCGCCCCCCCGAGCACTGAAGCTTTCTTT,CSAVAPPSTEAFF
-,TRBV7-9,-,TRBJ2-1,TGTGCCAGCAGCTCCACGGGAAGGGAGCAGTTCTTC,CASSSTGREQFF
few,TRBV5-4,-,TRBJ2-1,TGTGCCAGCAGCACCGACGGGTATAATGAGCAGTTCTTC,CASSTDGYNEQFF
many,TRBV28,TRBD2,TRBJ2-1,TGTGCCAGCAGTCAGACTAGCGGGGGGGCCAATGAGCAGTTCTTC,CASSQTSGGANEQFF
many,TRBV6-1,-,TRBJ2-2,TGTGCCAGCAGCGCCTATTCCGCCGGGGAGCTGTTTTTT,CASSAYSAGELFF
many,TRBV20-1,TRBD1,TRBJ2-7,TGCAGTGCTAGAGGGGACAGGGGGTCCTACGAGCAGTACTTC,CSARGDRGSYEQYF
few,TRBV14,-,TRBJ2-3,TGTGCCAGCAGCCAAGGGCGTGGCAGGGCCACAGATACGCAGTATTTT,CASSQGRGRATDTQYF
few,TRBV6-5,TRBD1,TRBJ2-3,TGTGCCAGCAGGACCCTGACAGGGGGCGGAGGAGATACGCAGTATTTT,CASRTLTGGGGDTQYF
few,TRBV20-1,-,TRBJ1-1,TGCAGTGCCCCCACAGTAAATTTGAACACTGAAGCTTTCTTT,CSAPTVNLNTEAFF
many,TRBV6-5,TRBD2,TRBJ2-7,TGTGCCAGCCATCCTCTGGCGGGGGTCTCCTACGAGCAGTACTTC,CASHPLAGVSYEQYF
few,TRBV7-9,TRBD1,TRBJ2-7,TGTGCCAGCAGCTCCGGGACAGGGGAAAGCGAGCAGTACTTC,CASSSGTGESEQYF
few,TRBV9,TRBD2,TRBJ2-1,TGTGCCAGCAGCCCACTAGCGGGGGCGGATAATGAGCAGTTCTTC,CASSPLAGADNEQFF